Below, 30 T cell receptor beta chains from the same sample are listed, as sequenced in a study of response to subunit inactivated influenza vaccine. TCRdb re-analysed the RT-PCR reads in MiXCR, keeping a single row per CDR3 protein. The sample lists 500,000 to 600,000 distinct CDR3 sequences; 7.6% were seen once. The sequencing here drew on PBMCs from blood, taken less than 30 months after vaccination. Receptor source: a man between 50 and 69 years old who received an inactivated influenza vaccine.

The chain joins TRBV9 to TRBJ2-7; TRBD2 might be the D (6 bases). Germline V gene data show CDR1 as SGDLS and CDR2 as YYNGEE. Deletions cut 4 bases from V and 2 bases from J, with 16 bases between. This CDR3 has 15 amino acids. The CDR3 nucleotides read TGTGCCAGCAGCCCCGTTGGCGGGGCCGCCTACGAGCAGTACTTC. As protein: CASSPVGGAAYEQYF.

This clonotype was counted between two and nine times. The chain is built from TRBV20-1 and TRBJ1-6, with TRBD1 matching over 11 bases. This CDR3 is 14 amino acids long. Germline values: CDR1 DFQATT, CDR2 SNEGSKA (reference sequence). The V and J ends lost 6 bases and 6 bases, in that order; junction bases with no gene match: 4. Here the CDR3 reads CSAQDRGRNSPLHF. In nucleotides, the CDR3 is TGCAGTGCCCAGGACAGGGGGCGTAATTCACCCCTCCACTTT.

This clonotype was seen repeatedly, ten times or more. The rearrangement links TRBV6-2 or TRBV6-3 to TRBJ2-1; D could derive from TRBD1 or TRBD2 (5 bases each). V lost 3 bases, J lost 7 bases, and 13 bases lay in between. The germline CDR1 and CDR2 sequences are MNHEY and SVGEGT. CDR3 length: 14 residues. CDR3 coding DNA: TGTGCCAGCAGTTATCTCGGGACGGAGAATGAGCAGTTCTTC. This codes for CASSYLGTENEQFF.

The genes are TRBV7-8 and TRBJ1-1; maybe TRBD1 (6 bases). CDR1 SGHVS and CDR2 FQNEAQ come from the germline V gene. This CDR3 region has 15 residues. Trimming took 5 bases from V and 3 from J, leaving 16 bases between them. CDR3 DNA: TGTGCCAGCAGCGCAGTGGTCAGGGGCGACACTGAAGCTTTCTTT. This translates into CASSAVVRGDTEAFF.

The CDR3 spells CASSLYIEGVGETQYF. In DNA form, the CDR3 reads TGTGCCAGCAGCTTATATATTGAGGGAGTCGGGGAGACCCAGTACTTC. V and J are TRBV7-6 and TRBJ2-5, with D perhaps matching TRBD2 (5 bases). Per the germline V gene, CDR1 is SGHVS and CDR2 is FNYEAQ. V was shortened by 2 bases and J by 5 bases, with 18 bases between the two germline ends. The CDR3 is made up of 16 amino acids.

This chain connects TRBV28 to TRBJ2-1; perhaps D is TRBD1 or TRBD2 (6 bases each). The CDR3 sequence is 17 residues long. Trimming removed 5 bases at V and 1 base at J, with 18 bases between. Germline V gene data show CDR1 as MDHEN and CDR2 as SYDVKM. CDR3 amino acids: CASSGTGGGTSYNEQFF. As DNA, the CDR3 is TGTGCCAGCAGTGGGACCGGGGGCGGAACGTCCTACAATGAGCAGTTCTTC.

This clonotype was detected only a few times. CDR3 nucleotides: TGTGCCAGCAGTTACGGACAGGGCATGGAAGCTTTCTTT. Encoded protein: CASSYGQGMEAFF. J is TRBJ1-1 and V is TRBV6-2 or TRBV6-3; 8 bases map to TRBD1. This CDR3 region has 13 residues. Germline loops: CDR1 MNHEY, CDR2 SVGEGT. Germline trimming cut 2 bases from V and 8 bases from J; bases unmatched to any gene: 4.

This chain links TRBV20-1 with TRBJ2-5, with 8 bases aligning to TRBD2. V shed 0 bases, J shed 4 bases, and the junction held 10 bases outside the gene matches. The CDR3 length is 16 residues. Germline CDR1 and CDR2: DFQATT and SNEGSKA (reference sequence). This CDR3 reads CSARDLNGGALETQYF. CDR3 sequence (DNA): TGCAGTGCTAGAGATTTGAACGGGGGGGCCTTAGAGACCCAGTACTTC.

This clonotype was seen more than once but under ten times. The J gene is TRBJ2-1, the V gene TRBV18, with a tentative D call TRBD2 (5 bases). Per the germline V gene, CDR1 is KGHSH and CDR2 is LQKENI. Trimming removed 3 bases from V and 4 bases from J, with 13 bases in between. The CDR3 runs 15 residues. The CDR3, as DNA: TGTGCCAGCTCACCCCGGGAACGAGGGTACAATGAGCAGTTCTTC. Translation gives CASSPRERGYNEQFF.

This clonotype was seen a few times. The chain employs TRBV5-1 and TRBJ1-2; D not certain. Germline assignment: CDR1 SGHRS and CDR2 YFSETQ. V was trimmed by 0 bases and J by 4 bases, leaving 10 bases between them. This CDR3 has 14 residues. CDR3: CASSLDAGTYGYTF. The CDR3 nucleotides are TGCGCCAGCAGCTTGGATGCGGGAACCTATGGCTACACCTTC.

The chain joins TRBV12-3 or TRBV12-4 to TRBJ2-5, with 7 bases aligning to TRBD1. V lost 1 base, J lost 1 base, and 3 bases stayed unmatched. There are 15 residues in the CDR3. DNA for the CDR3: TGTGCCAGCAGTTTAGGGACAGGAATCCAAGAGACCCAGTACTTC. Its translation is CASSLGTGIQETQYF.

This clonotype was counted between two and nine times. This chain uses TRBV5-1 with TRBJ2-1, with TRBD2 matching over 10 bases. Germline values: CDR1 SGHRS, CDR2 YFSETQ. The V segment lost 0 bases and the J segment 10 bases; nucleotides outside the gene matches: 4. The CDR3 consists of 14 residues. CDR3 sequence: CASSLESGGAEQFF. The CDR3 bases are TGCGCCAGCAGCTTGGAGAGCGGGGGGGCCGAGCAGTTCTTC.

The genes are TRBV7-2 and TRBJ2-2, with D uncertain. The CDR3 spans 14 residues. Trimming pared 6 bases from V and 5 bases from J, leaving 13 bases between. Per germline, CDR1 SGHTA and CDR2 FQGNSA. The CDR3 reads CASRPHGETGELFF. The CDR3 coding sequence is TGTGCCAGCAGACCTCACGGTGAAACCGGGGAGCTGTTTTTT.

The sample holds a few counts of this clonotype. The V and J genes are TRBV12-3 or TRBV12-4 and TRBJ2-3; the match to TRBD2 covers 9 bases. Unmatched junction bases numbered 8, after V lost 10 bases and J lost 6 bases. This CDR3 region has 13 residues. The CDR3 DNA is TGTGCCACCTGGGGCGGGGGGGCCGATACGCAGTATTTT. Encoded protein: CATWGGGADTQYF.

This clonotype has ten or more counts. The rearrangement links TRBV14 to TRBJ1-2, with no clear D. V gave up 4 bases and J gave up 8 bases, with 14 bases separating them. Germline loops: CDR1 SGHDN, CDR2 FVKESK. The CDR3 is made up of 13 amino acids. This chain's CDR3 is CASSPLPGLGYTF. In DNA form, the CDR3 reads TGTGCCAGCAGCCCATTACCCGGCCTAGGCTACACCTTC.

The chain has TRBV7-2 and TRBJ2-1, with no clear D. The germline V gene has CDR1 SGHTA and CDR2 FQGNSA. V was trimmed by 2 bases and J by 0 bases, leaving 11 bases between them. CDR3 size: 16 residues. In DNA form, the CDR3 reads TGTGCCAGCAGCTTAATCCAGTGGAGCTCCTACAATGAGCAGTTCTTC. It yields the protein CASSLIQWSSYNEQFF.

This clonotype was seen ten or more times. The V gene is TRBV2, the J gene TRBJ2-1; 13 bases align to TRBD2. The CDR3 is made up of 17 amino acids. Germline V gene sequence: CDR1 SNHLY, CDR2 FYNNEI. V trimming: 6 bases; J trimming: 0 bases; junction bases outside the gene matches: 5. The CDR3 protein is CASSGTSGESSYNEQFF. CDR3 coding DNA: TGTGCCAGCAGCGGGACTAGCGGGGAAAGCTCCTACAATGAGCAGTTCTTC.

This chain links TRBV20-1 with TRBJ1-4, with unresolved D. CDR1 is DFQATT, CDR2 SNEGSKA, per germline (reference sequence). The CDR3 covers 13 residues. V lost 4 bases, J lost 5 bases, and 11 bases lay in between. CDR3 sequence reads: CSAIRTVNEKLFF. The CDR3 bases are TGCAGTGCTATTCGGACGGTCAATGAAAAACTGTTTTTT.

This clonotype was recorded many times. The chain links TRBV15 to TRBJ2-1; D perhaps matches TRBD2 (6 bases). The CDR3 length is 17 residues. Germline CDR1 LNHNV, CDR2 YYDKDF (reference sequence). V lost 0 bases to trimming and J lost 2 bases, with 14 bases between them. CDR3 in DNA: TGTGCCACCAGCAGAGATCTGGGCGGGATCACCTACAATGAGCAGTTCTTC. Translating gives CATSRDLGGITYNEQFF.

This clonotype was detected a few times. The J gene is TRBJ2-4, the V gene TRBV19; tentatively, D is TRBD1 or TRBD2 (5 bases each). Trimming took off 4 bases at V and 5 bases at J, with 21 bases between the two ends. The CDR3 sequence is 17 residues long. CDR1 is LNHDA, CDR2 SQIVND, per germline (reference sequence). In nucleotides, the CDR3 is TGTGCCAGTAGTAGGGACGGGCCAGGCCTTATCCAAAACATTCAGTACTTC. This gives the protein CASSRDGPGLIQNIQYF.

In this sample, this clonotype turned up many times. The chain links TRBV20-1 to TRBJ2-7; D is perhaps TRBD2 (6 bases). Trimming took 3 bases from V and 3 from J, leaving 9 bases between them. Germline loops: CDR1 DFQATT, CDR2 SNEGSKA (reference sequence). CDR3 length: 12 amino acids. This chain's CDR3 is CSASDGGYEQYF. The CDR3 region has the DNA TGCAGTGCTAGTGACGGGGGCTACGAGCAGTACTTC.

V usage is TRBV30 and J usage is TRBJ1-2; D remains unclear. Between the trimmed V and J ends, which lost 4 bases and 5 bases, there was a span of 8 bases. Germline loops: CDR1 GTSNPN, CDR2 SVGIG (reference sequence). This CDR3 is 11 amino acids long. CDR3: CAWTYQYGYTF. The CDR3 region has the DNA TGTGCCTGGACATACCAGTATGGCTACACCTTC.

In its sample, this clonotype was seen a few times. The rearrangement links TRBV4-2 to TRBJ1-2; 8 bases align to TRBD1. This CDR3 has 18 amino acids. Germline CDR1 LGHNA, CDR2 YNFKEQ. V lost 1 base and J lost 4; bases outside the gene matches: 14. CDR3 region: CASSQAGQGAALGYGYTF. The CDR3 DNA reads as TGTGCCAGCAGCCAAGCGGGCCAGGGGGCGGCGTTAGGCTATGGCTACACCTTC.

This clonotype was seen only a few times. V gene TRBV28 combines with J gene TRBJ2-2; D is unresolved. CDR1 is MDHEN and CDR2 is SYDVKM in the germline V gene. Trimming removed 6 bases at V and 4 bases at J, with 15 bases between. The CDR3 runs 15 residues. CDR3 loop: CASSNPIQSTGELFF. The CDR3 DNA follows: TGTGCCAGCAGCAACCCCATCCAGAGCACCGGGGAGCTGTTTTTT.

The sample holds a few counts of this clonotype. V and J are TRBV20-1 and TRBJ2-7; either TRBD1 or TRBD2 may supply D (5 bases each). Germline loops: CDR1 DFQATT, CDR2 SNEGSKA (reference sequence). With 6 bases removed from V and 4 bases from J, the gap between germline ends came to 16 bases. This CDR3 is built from 13 residues. The CDR3 DNA follows: TGCAGTGCGGGGGTCCCCGGTTTATACGAGCAGTACTTC. Translated: CSAGVPGLYEQYF.

DNA for the CDR3: TGTGCCAGCAGCTTACGGGGACAGGCGTTCAACAATGAGCAGTTCTTC. Amino acids: CASSLRGQAFNNEQFF. V and J are TRBV7-9 and TRBJ2-1; the match to TRBD1 covers 8 bases. Germline values: CDR1 SEHNR, CDR2 FQNEAQ (reference sequence). The CDR3 spans 16 residues. V trimming: 2 bases; J trimming: 5 bases; junction bases outside the gene matches: 8.

For this clonotype: The CDR3 end shows no conserved phenylalanine or tryptophan, and so a read error is likely. This sequence joins TRBV12-3 or TRBV12-4 and TRBJ2-7, with D perhaps TRBD2 (5 bases). The CDR3 is 15 residues long. Trimming took 3 bases from V and 0 from J, leaving 12 bases between them. Here the CDR3 reads CASSFRSGPSYEQYS. CDR3 DNA sequence: TGTGCCAGCAGTTTCAGGAGCGGCCCCTCCTACGAGCAGTACTCC.

The V and J genes are TRBV20-1 and TRBJ1-1; D unclear. The V end was cut by 6 bases, the J end by 6 bases, with 14 bases between. This CDR3 comprises 12 residues. The V gene's germline CDR1 is DFQATT and CDR2 SNEGSKA (reference sequence). The CDR3 DNA is TGCAGTGCGGGGATCGGAAGAGCTGAAGCTTTCTTT. Amino acids: CSAGIGRAEAFF.

V and J are TRBV5-6 and TRBJ1-5; D unclear. Trimming pared 1 base from V and 9 bases from J, leaving 11 bases between. CDR1 and CDR2 from the germline V gene are SGHDT and YYEEEE. This CDR3 contains 13 residues. CDR3 sequence (DNA): TGTGCCAGCAGCTTGACAGCCGGTGGGCCCCAGCATTTT. This sequence encodes CASSLTAGGPQHF.

Many counts were recorded for this clonotype. This sequence joins TRBV6-2 or TRBV6-3 and TRBJ1-5; D is uncertain. The CDR3 runs 15 residues. V lost 7 bases and J 3 bases, leaving 16 bases between the germline ends. CDR1 MNHEY and CDR2 SVGEGT come from the germline V gene. Here the CDR3 reads CASTLDASYNQPQHF. CDR3 nucleotide sequence: TGTGCCAGCACCTTGGACGCGTCTTACAATCAGCCCCAGCATTTT.